This TCR beta chain is drawn from a study of control samples from healthy donors and cancer patients. Here immunoSEQ multiplex PCR was the method, and the copy in TCRdb shows in-frame clones only, minus some. The repertoire has 100,000 to 110,000 clones, roughly nine tenths of them found once; the top ten carry 15% to 20%. Trimming removed 4 bases from V and 0 bases from J; junction bases left unmatched: 15. Germline V gene sequence: CDR1 MGHRA, CDR2 YSYEKL. The CDR3 totals 20 residues. Sequenced input: blood. The V gene is TRBV4-1, the J gene TRBJ2-2; 9 nucleotides align to TRBD2. The source is a woman aged 50 to 60 in good health. CDR3 protein: CASSPSQGLAGPANTGELFF. CDR3 bases: TGCGCCAGCAGCCCATCACAAGGGCTAGCGGGGCCCGCGAACACCGGGGAGCTGTTTTTT.